These 17 T cell receptor beta chains came from one sample sequenced in a study of identical twins. Each CDR3 protein is one row after TCRdb ran MiXCR on the 5' RACE reads. The profile shows 500,000 to 550,000 distinct CDR3 sequences, about 20% of them singletons. This sample was also put to use in a study of T cells expressing NK-cell markers.

The material sequenced was CD4+ T cells sorted from blood. The receptors come from a woman younger than 30 in good health.

This clonotype showed up just a few times. This chain uses TRBV20-1 with TRBJ2-3, with 10 nucleotides matching TRBD2. This CDR3 spans 15 amino acids. The V gene's germline CDR1 is DFQATT and CDR2 SNEGSKA (reference sequence). V lost 2 bases, J lost 4 bases, and 6 bases stayed unmatched. This CDR3 is CSARNPSGRSDTQYF. CDR3 in DNA: TGCAGTGCTAGAAACCCTAGCGGGAGATCAGATACGCAGTATTTT.

This clonotype was observed at least ten times. V and J are TRBV12-3 or TRBV12-4 and TRBJ2-5; a weak D match, TRBD2 (5 bases). V gave up 5 bases and J gave up 1 base, with 14 bases separating them. CDR3 length: 15 residues. The CDR3 DNA reads as TGTGCCAGCAGTCCCCGGACTCGCGGCCAAGAGACCCAGTACTTC. It encodes CASSPRTRGQETQYF.

This clonotype appeared a single time. The chain uses TRBV7-2 and TRBJ2-1, with TRBD2 identical over 7 bases. After removal of 3 bases from V and 4 bases from J, the junction contained 3 bases not matched to a gene. Looked up from germline, CDR1 is SGHTA and CDR2 is FQGNSA. This CDR3 has 14 amino acids. The CDR3 nucleotides are TGTGCCAGCAGCTTGAGCGGGGATTACAATGAGCAGTTCTTC. As protein: CASSLSGDYNEQFF.

V is TRBV5-1 and J is TRBJ2-2; weak D call: TRBD2 (5 bases). CDR1 is SGHRS, CDR2 YFSETQ, per germline. V lost 3 bases to trimming and J lost 6 bases, with 18 bases between them. CDR3 length: 16 amino acids. The DNA for the CDR3 is TGCGCCAGCAGCTCCAGACTAAATATTAATCCCGGGGAGCTGTTTTTT. Amino acid sequence: CASSSRLNINPGELFF.

The chain is built from TRBV7-3 and TRBJ1-1, with D perhaps matching TRBD1 (6 bases). Trimming cost V 1 base and J 1 base, with 10 bases left between them. Germline V CDR1 and CDR2: SGHTA, FQGTGA. CDR3 size: 15 residues. The CDR3 nucleotides are TGTGCCAGCAGCTTAATGGGCAGGGGGAACACTGAAGCTTTCTTT. As protein: CASSLMGRGNTEAFF.

This chain joins TRBV5-1 and TRBJ2-7; weak D call: TRBD1 (6 bases). The CDR3 covers 15 residues. CDR1 and CDR2 from the germline V gene are SGHRS and YFSETQ. Trimming removed 4 bases at V and 0 bases at J, with 14 bases between. CDR3 in amino acids: CASSIGQTSSYEQYF. CDR3 sequence (DNA): TGCGCCAGCAGCATAGGACAGACGAGCTCCTACGAGCAGTACTTC.

The V and J genes are TRBV20-1 and TRBJ2-7, with 7 positions matching TRBD1. This CDR3 is 13 amino acids long. V gave up 3 bases and J gave up 3 bases; unmatched junction bases: 5. Germline lookup yields CDR1 DFQATT and CDR2 SNEGSKA (reference sequence). CDR3 sequence: CSASRDSHYEQYF. The CDR3 coding sequence is TGCAGTGCTAGCCGGGACAGCCACTACGAGCAGTACTTC.

The rearrangement joins TRBV5-1 to TRBJ1-2; no clear D. The CDR3 totals 14 residues. Germline loops: CDR1 SGHRS, CDR2 YFSETQ. V lost 4 bases and J 8 bases, leaving 18 bases between the germline ends. CDR3 DNA sequence: TGCGCCAGCAGCCTCGGGCCTAATAACGGGGGCTACACCTTC. It is translated as CASSLGPNNGGYTF.

This clonotype showed up just a few times. This chain uses TRBV12-3 or TRBV12-4 with TRBJ2-3; 11 positions agree with TRBD2. This CDR3 has 16 amino acids. V shed 6 bases and J 7 bases; nucleotides not matched to a gene: 12. Written as DNA, the CDR3 is TGTGCCAGCAGCCCACAACTAGCGGGGGCCAGCCATACGCAGTATTTT. Translating gives CASSPQLAGASHTQYF.

The rearrangement joins TRBV30 to TRBJ1-4, with D unresolved. CDR1 is GTSNPN and CDR2 is SVGIG in the germline V gene (reference sequence). V was shortened by 0 bases and J by 2 bases, with 7 bases between the two germline ends. This CDR3 has 14 amino acids. CDR3 loop: CAWSVQQTNEKLFF. As DNA, the CDR3 is TGTGCCTGGAGTGTACAACAGACTAATGAAAAACTGTTTTTT.

The chain links TRBV10-3 to TRBJ2-4; a weak D match, TRBD2 (5 bases). This CDR3 region has 14 residues. The ends were cut back, 3 bases at V and 0 bases at J, with 6 bases in the middle. CDR1 and CDR2 from the germline V gene are ENHRY and SYGVKD. The CDR3 reads CAISDGLAKNIQYF. The CDR3 DNA reads TGTGCCATCAGTGACGGACTAGCCAAAAACATTCAGTACTTC.

This clonotype was observed once. The rearrangement links TRBV7-2 to TRBJ1-2; no firm D call. V was shortened by 0 bases and J by 6 bases, with 20 bases between the two germline ends. Germline V gene data show CDR1 as SGHTA and CDR2 as FQGNSA. The CDR3 has 17 amino acids. The CDR3 reads CASSLATGKPGVDGYTF. The DNA of the CDR3 is TGTGCCAGCAGCTTAGCGACGGGGAAGCCGGGAGTAGATGGCTACACCTTC.

The V call is TRBV6-1, the J call TRBJ2-7; D may be TRBD1 (5 bases). CDR3 length: 16 residues. Germline V gene data show CDR1 as MNHNS and CDR2 as SASEGT. Trimming shortened V by 1 base and J by 3 bases, and 16 bases separated the two germline ends. The CDR3 here is CASSEGAGSPNYEQYF. In DNA form, the CDR3 reads TGTGCCAGCAGTGAAGGGGCAGGGTCCCCGAACTACGAGCAGTACTTC.

The chain links TRBV12-3 or TRBV12-4 to TRBJ2-7, with 7 bases lining up with TRBD2. The V segment lost 6 bases and the J segment 3 bases; nucleotides outside the gene matches: 8. The CDR3 consists of 14 residues. The CDR3 DNA reads as TGTGCCAGCAGCCGAATGGGGGGGATCTACGAGCAGTACTTC. It yields the protein CASSRMGGIYEQYF.

This clonotype was counted between two and nine times. V usage is TRBV9 and J usage is TRBJ2-5; TRBD1 agrees at 9 bases. Germline assignment: CDR1 SGDLS and CDR2 YYNGEE. V shed 3 bases and J 3 bases; nucleotides not matched to a gene: 3. The CDR3 loop spans 14 amino acids. DNA of the CDR3: TGTGCCAGCAGCGGCGACAGGGGGGAAGAGACCCAGTACTTC. This gives the protein CASSGDRGEETQYF.

The V call is TRBV5-1, the J call TRBJ2-2; the D gene is possibly TRBD1 (6 bases). Looked up from germline, CDR1 is SGHRS and CDR2 is YFSETQ. The CDR3 contains 13 residues. The V end was cut by 4 bases, the J end by 8 bases, with 12 bases between. CDR3 in DNA: TGCGCCAGCAGCCCGGGTGACAGGGGGGAGCTGTTTTTT. Its translation is CASSPGDRGELFF.

This clonotype has only a few counts. The chain uses TRBV27 and TRBJ2-7, with 7 bases matching TRBD1. From germline, CDR1 is MNHEY and CDR2 SMNVEV (reference sequence). This CDR3 spans 14 amino acids. V dropped 8 bases and J dropped 1; count of bases not matched to a gene: 8. The CDR3: CASRQMGQSYEQYF. As DNA, the CDR3 is TGTGCCAGCCGTCAAATGGGACAGTCCTACGAGCAGTACTTC.